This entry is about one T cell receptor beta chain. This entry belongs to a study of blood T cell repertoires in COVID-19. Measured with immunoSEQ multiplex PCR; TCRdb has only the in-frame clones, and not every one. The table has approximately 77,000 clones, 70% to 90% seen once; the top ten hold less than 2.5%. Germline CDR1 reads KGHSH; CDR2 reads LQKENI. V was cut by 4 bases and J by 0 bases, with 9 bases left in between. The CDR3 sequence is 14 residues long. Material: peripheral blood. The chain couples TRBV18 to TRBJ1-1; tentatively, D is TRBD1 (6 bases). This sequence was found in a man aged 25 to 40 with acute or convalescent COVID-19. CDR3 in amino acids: CASSRDIMNTEAFF. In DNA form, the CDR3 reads TGTGCCAGCTCACGGGACATCATGAACACTGAAGCTTTCTTT.